This paragraph covers one T cell receptor (beta chain) sequence. Antigen specificity is unknown. V lost 4 bases to trimming and J lost 7 bases, with 23 bases between them. This CDR3 has 17 amino acids. The germline CDR1 and CDR2 sequences are SGHRS and YFSETQ. The study reverse transcribed the entire isolated RNA, so it sequenced expressed TCRB transcripts. Only in-frame clones appear in the TCRdb table, and some are missing; sequencing was by immunoSEQ multiplex PCR. The data show under 350,000 clones, around 7.3% seen once. The sample belongs to a study of beta chain features in type 1 diabetes. Findings of the study overall: Diminished insertions and augmented deletions at VDJ junctions characterized type 1 diabetes patients. Type 1 diabetes patients showed a moderate but significant shortening of TCRB CDR3s in all four CD4+ subsets.

This chain connects TRBV5-1 to TRBJ2-2; perhaps D is TRBD1 or TRBD2 (5 bases each). The sequence came from a woman between 18 and 30 years old in good health. Specimen: central memory CD4+ T cells from blood. The chain's CDR3 is CASSPQPGSGDGGELFF. As DNA, the CDR3 is TGCGCCAGCAGCCCCCAACCAGGCTCCGGGGACGGCGGGGAGCTGTTTTTT.